A single sample gave rise to the 14 T cell receptor beta chains below, sequenced in a study of blood T cells in healthy people across ages. Sample-barcoded 5' priming and a J-beta primer mix drove a second PCR of roughly 6 to 12 cycles. Each CDR3 protein gets one entry after TCRdb re-called the 5' RACE reads with MiXCR. The sample includes about 1.8 million distinct CDR3 sequences, 40% to 55% of them seen just once. Sequenced: blood. The receptors derive from a woman between 40 and 55 years old in good health.

CDR3 nucleotides: TGTGCCAGCAGGAGGACGGGCCCCGGGGTACAGTACTTC. Translating it yields CASRRTGPGVQYF. The V gene is TRBV27, the J gene TRBJ2-7; D perhaps matches TRBD2 (5 bases). Germline lookup yields CDR1 MNHEY and CDR2 SMNVEV (reference sequence). Trimming removed 6 bases from V and 10 bases from J, with 19 bases in between. The CDR3 extends over 13 amino acids.

The J gene is TRBJ2-1, the V gene TRBV3-1, with TRBD2 matching 10 bases. Germline loops: CDR1 LGHDT, CDR2 YNNKEL (reference sequence). The CDR3 is 16 amino acids. Trimming at V came to 0 bases and at J to 8 bases, leaving 7 bases not matched to a gene. CDR3 DNA: TGTGCCAGCAGCCAAGAGAGCGGGGGGGCGAGGGATGAGCAGTTCTTC. The encoded protein is CASSQESGGARDEQFF.

This sequence joins TRBV7-2 and TRBJ1-2, with D uncertain. Germline V gives CDR1 SGHTA, CDR2 FQGNSA. This CDR3 contains 14 residues. V was shortened by 7 bases and J by 5 bases, with 17 bases between the two germline ends. The CDR3 coding sequence is TGTGCCAGCATTGTAGCACGGACCAATTATGGCTACACCTTC. Its translation is CASIVARTNYGYTF.

This clonotype was seen once. The chain employs TRBV29-1 and TRBJ1-3, with D maybe TRBD1 (5 bases). Trimming removed 7 bases at V and 3 bases at J, with 13 bases between. Germline V gene data show CDR1 as SQVTM and CDR2 as ANQGSEA. The length of the CDR3 is 13 residues. The CDR3 DNA reads TGCAGCGCCCAGAGGGGAGGTGGAAACACCATATATTTT. Encoded protein: CSAQRGGGNTIYF. Full variable domain (remainder filled in from reference TRBV29-1 and TRBJ1-3): SAVISQKPSRDICQRGTSLTIQCQVDSQVTMMFWYRQQPGQSLTLIATANQGSEATYESGFVIDKFPISRPNLTFSTLTVSNMSPEDSSIYLCSAQRGGGNTIYFGEGSWLTVV.

V usage is TRBV7-2 and J usage is TRBJ1-1, with D perhaps TRBD1 (5 bases). V lost 4 bases to trimming and J lost 2 bases, with 17 bases between them. The germline gives CDR1 SGHTA, CDR2 FQGNSA. The CDR3 totals 16 residues. The CDR3 loop is CASSSEIQAGNTEAFF. CDR3 DNA sequence: TGTGCCAGCAGCTCGGAGATACAGGCCGGTAACACTGAAGCTTTCTTT.

This clonotype was found a few times. This chain links TRBV7-2 with TRBJ2-5; possible D gene TRBD1, 5 bases. The germline V and J ends were trimmed by 4 bases and 2 bases, with 14 bases remaining between them. Per germline, CDR1 SGHTA and CDR2 FQGNSA. This CDR3 has 15 residues. The CDR3 DNA reads as TGTGCCAGCAGCTCATCGAGACAGATACAAGAGACCCAGTACTTC. Its translation: CASSSSRQIQETQYF.

This clonotype has more than one count but fewer than ten. This rearrangement joins TRBV29-1 to TRBJ1-2; D is undetermined. This CDR3 comprises 12 residues. In germline, CDR1 is SQVTM, CDR2 ANQGSEA. Trimming left V 1 base short and J 7 bases short, with 10 bases between. In nucleotides, the CDR3 is TGCAGCGTTGAAGTGGGGATGCGTGGCTACACCTTC. As protein: CSVEVGMRGYTF.

This clonotype was seen only a few times. The chain couples TRBV15 to TRBJ2-7; D is undetermined. The germline V gene encodes CDR1 LNHNV and CDR2 YYDKDF (reference sequence). The CDR3 spans 15 residues. V lost 3 bases, J lost 0 bases, and 12 bases lay in between. As DNA, the CDR3 is TGTGCCACCAGCAGGGCTATATCGAGCTCCTACGAGCAGTACTTC. As protein: CATSRAISSSYEQYF.

The chain has TRBV4-3 and TRBJ2-1; D remains ambiguous. Trimming pared 0 bases from V and 9 bases from J, leaving 12 bases between. The CDR3 is made up of 14 amino acids. CDR1 is LGHNA and CDR2 is YSLEER in the germline V gene. DNA of the CDR3: TGCGCCAGCAGCCAAGATGCCCCCTGGGGTGAGCAGTTCTTC. Translated: CASSQDAPWGEQFF.

The V gene is TRBV6-6, the J gene TRBJ2-5, with 7 positions matching TRBD1. This CDR3 has 16 residues. The V segment lost 5 bases and the J segment 2 bases; nucleotides outside the gene matches: 11. Germline CDR1 reads MNHNY; CDR2 reads SVGAGI (reference sequence). The CDR3, as DNA: TGTGCCAGCAGTGGGGACAGCCGGTTGAATCAAGAGACCCAGTACTTC. It translates to CASSGDSRLNQETQYF.

The chain combines TRBV29-1 with TRBJ2-1, with 11 bases matching TRBD1. The CDR3 runs to 19 residues. The trim removed 3 bases at V and 4 bases at J, leaving 17 bases unmatched. Germline V lookup: CDR1 SQVTM, CDR2 ANQGSEA. The CDR3 sequence: CSVERVGQGARDLYNEQFF. For the CDR3, the DNA is TGCAGCGTTGAGAGGGTTGGACAGGGGGCGCGGGACTTATACAATGAGCAGTTCTTC.

This clonotype came up many times. CDR3 nucleotides: TGTGCCAGCAGTTACTTGGGGGATGGTGAGCAGTTCTTC. Protein: CASSYLGDGEQFF. The V and J genes are TRBV6-2 or TRBV6-3 and TRBJ2-1; D could derive from TRBD1 or TRBD2 (5 bases each). V gave up 1 base and J gave up 9 bases, with 10 bases separating them. The CDR3 loop spans 13 amino acids. The germline gives CDR1 MNHEY, CDR2 SVGEGT.

Many counts were recorded for this clonotype. The CDR3 bases are TGTGCCAGCAGGCCACAGCGGGGTAGCACAGATACGCAGTATTTT. Translating it yields CASRPQRGSTDTQYF. The chain joins TRBV7-2 to TRBJ2-3; TRBD2 aligns across 7 bases. The CDR3 runs to 15 residues. Per the germline V gene, CDR1 is SGHTA and CDR2 is FQGNSA. With 6 bases clipped from V and 0 bases from J, the junction kept 6 bases outside the gene matches. Variable domain in full (rest from reference TRBV7-2 and TRBJ2-3): GAGVSQSPSNKVTEKGKDVELRCDPISGHTALYWYRQSLGQGLEFLIYFQGNSAPDKSGLPSDRFSAERTGGSVSTLTIQRTQQEDSAVYLCASRPQRGSTDTQYFGPGTRLTVL.

The rearrangement uses TRBV27 and TRBJ2-5; D gene ambiguous. This CDR3 contains 15 residues. The V and J ends lost 5 bases and 2 bases respectively, with 15 bases between them. Per germline, CDR1 MNHEY and CDR2 SMNVEV (reference sequence). The DNA for the CDR3 is TGTGCCAGCAGTCCACACCTCATGGGGCAAGAGACCCAGTACTTC. Its protein product is CASSPHLMGQETQYF.